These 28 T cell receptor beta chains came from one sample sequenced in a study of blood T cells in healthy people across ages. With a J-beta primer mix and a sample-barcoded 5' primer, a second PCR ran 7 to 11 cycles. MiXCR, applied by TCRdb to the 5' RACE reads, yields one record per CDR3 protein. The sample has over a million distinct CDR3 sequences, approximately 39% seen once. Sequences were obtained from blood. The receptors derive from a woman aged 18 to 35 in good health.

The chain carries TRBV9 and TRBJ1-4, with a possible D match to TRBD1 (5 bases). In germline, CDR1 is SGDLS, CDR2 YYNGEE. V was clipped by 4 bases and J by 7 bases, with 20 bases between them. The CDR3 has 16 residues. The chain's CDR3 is CASSPQLGGFGEKLFF. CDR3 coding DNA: TGTGCCAGCAGCCCCCAGTTGGGGGGGTTTGGTGAAAAACTGTTTTTT.

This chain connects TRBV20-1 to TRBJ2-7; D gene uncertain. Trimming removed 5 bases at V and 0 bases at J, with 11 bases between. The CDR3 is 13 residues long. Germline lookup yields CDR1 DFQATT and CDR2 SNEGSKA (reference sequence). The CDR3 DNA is TGCAGTGCTGAAGGACGGAGCTCCTACGAGCAGTACTTC. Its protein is CSAEGRSSYEQYF.

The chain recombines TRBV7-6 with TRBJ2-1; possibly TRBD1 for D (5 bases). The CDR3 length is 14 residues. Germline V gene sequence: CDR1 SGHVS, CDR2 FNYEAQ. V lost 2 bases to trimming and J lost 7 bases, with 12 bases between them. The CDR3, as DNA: TGTGCCAGCAGCTTAAGGACACGGATGAATGAGCAGTTCTTC. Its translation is CASSLRTRMNEQFF. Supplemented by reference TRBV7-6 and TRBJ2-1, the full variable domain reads GAGVSQSPRYKVTKRGQDVALRCDPISGHVSLYWYRQALGQGPEFLTYFNYEAQQDKSGLPNDRFSAERPEGSISTLTIQRTEQRDSAMYRCASSLRTRMNEQFFGPGTRLTVL.

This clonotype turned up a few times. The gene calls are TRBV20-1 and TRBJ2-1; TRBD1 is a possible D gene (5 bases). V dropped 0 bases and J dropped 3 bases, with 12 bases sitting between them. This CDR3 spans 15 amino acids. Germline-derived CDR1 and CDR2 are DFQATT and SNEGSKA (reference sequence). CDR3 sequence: CSARDHRGNYNEQFF. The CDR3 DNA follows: TGCAGTGCTAGAGATCATAGGGGAAACTACAATGAGCAGTTCTTC.

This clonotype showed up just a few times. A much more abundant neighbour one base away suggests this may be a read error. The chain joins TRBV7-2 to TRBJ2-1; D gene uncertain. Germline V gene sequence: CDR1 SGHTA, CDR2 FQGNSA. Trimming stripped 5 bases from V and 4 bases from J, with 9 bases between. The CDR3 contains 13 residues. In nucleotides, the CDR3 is TGTGCCAGCAGCGCCCAGTATTACAATGAGCAGTTCTTC. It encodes CASSAQYYNEQFF. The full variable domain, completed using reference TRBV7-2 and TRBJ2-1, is GAGVSQSPSNKVTEKGKDVELRCDPISGHTALYWYRQSLGQGLEFLIYFQGNSAPDKSGLPSDRFSAERTGGSVSTLTIQRTQQEDSAVYLCASSAQYYNEQFFGPGTRLTVL.

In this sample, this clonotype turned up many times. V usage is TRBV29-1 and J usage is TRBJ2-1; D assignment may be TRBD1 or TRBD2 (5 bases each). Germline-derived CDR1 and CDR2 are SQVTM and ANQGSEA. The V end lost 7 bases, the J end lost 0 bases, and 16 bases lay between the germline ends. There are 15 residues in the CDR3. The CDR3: CSGSRDDFSYNEQFF. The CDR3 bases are TGCAGCGGGAGCCGGGACGACTTCTCCTACAATGAGCAGTTCTTC.

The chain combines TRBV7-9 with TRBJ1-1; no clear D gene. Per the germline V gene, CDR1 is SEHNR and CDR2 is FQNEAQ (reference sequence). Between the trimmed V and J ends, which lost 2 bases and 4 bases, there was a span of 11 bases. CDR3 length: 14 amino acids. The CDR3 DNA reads TGTGCCAGCAGCTTAAACATATGGGGCACTGAAGCTTTCTTT. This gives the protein CASSLNIWGTEAFF. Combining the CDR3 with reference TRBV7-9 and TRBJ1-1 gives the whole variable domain DTGVSQNPRHKITKRGQNVTFRCDPISEHNRLYWYRQTLGQGPEFLTYFQNEAQLEKSRLLSDRFSAERPKGSFSTLEIQRTEQGDSAMYLCASSLNIWGTEAFFGQGTRLTVV.

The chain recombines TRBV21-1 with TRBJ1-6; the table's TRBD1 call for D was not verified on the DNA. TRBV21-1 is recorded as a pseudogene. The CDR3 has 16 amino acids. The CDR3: CASSIPGQGDESPLHF. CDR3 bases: TGTGCCAGCAGCATTCCGGGACAGGGAGATGAGTCACCCCTCCACTTT.

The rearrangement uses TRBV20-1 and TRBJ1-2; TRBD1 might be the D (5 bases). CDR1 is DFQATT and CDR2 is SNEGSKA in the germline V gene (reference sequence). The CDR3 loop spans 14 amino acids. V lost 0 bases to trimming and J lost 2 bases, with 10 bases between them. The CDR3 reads CSARDPGSNYGYTF. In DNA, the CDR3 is TGCAGTGCTAGAGATCCAGGGAGCAACTATGGCTACACCTTC.

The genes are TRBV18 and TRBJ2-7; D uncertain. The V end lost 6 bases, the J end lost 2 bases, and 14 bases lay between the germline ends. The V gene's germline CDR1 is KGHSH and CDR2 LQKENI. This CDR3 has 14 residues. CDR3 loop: CASSPEIRTYEQYF. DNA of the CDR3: TGTGCCAGCTCCCCGGAGATAAGAACCTACGAGCAGTACTTC.

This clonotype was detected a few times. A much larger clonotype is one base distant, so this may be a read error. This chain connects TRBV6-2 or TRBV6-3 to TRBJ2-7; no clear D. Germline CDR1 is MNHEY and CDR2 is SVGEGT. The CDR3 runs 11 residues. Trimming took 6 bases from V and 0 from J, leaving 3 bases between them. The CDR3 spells CASRRSYEQYF. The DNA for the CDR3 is TGTGCCAGCAGGCGCTCCTACGAGCAGTACTTC.

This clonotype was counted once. CDR3 nucleotides: TGTGCCAGCAGGGACCAGGGCCTCAAGGGATACGAGCAGTACTTC. Its protein product is CASRDQGLKGYEQYF. The chain combines TRBV2 with TRBJ2-7, with D possibly matching TRBD1 (5 bases). Germline CDR1 and CDR2: SNHLY and FYNNEI. V was trimmed by 6 bases and J by 4 bases, leaving 19 bases between them. The CDR3 has 15 residues.

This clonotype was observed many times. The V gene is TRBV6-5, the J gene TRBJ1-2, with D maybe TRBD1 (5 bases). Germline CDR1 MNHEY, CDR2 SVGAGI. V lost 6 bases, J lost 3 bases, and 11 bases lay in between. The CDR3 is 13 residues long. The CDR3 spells CASSPGGDYGYTF. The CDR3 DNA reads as TGTGCCAGCAGCCCCGGGGGTGACTATGGCTACACCTTC.

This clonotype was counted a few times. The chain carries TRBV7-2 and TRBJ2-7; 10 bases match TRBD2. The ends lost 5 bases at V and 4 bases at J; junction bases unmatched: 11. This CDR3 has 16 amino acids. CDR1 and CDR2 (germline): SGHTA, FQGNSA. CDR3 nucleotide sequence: TGTGCCAGCAGCATCGGACTAGCGGAGCTTCCATACGAGCAGTACTTC. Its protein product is CASSIGLAELPYEQYF.

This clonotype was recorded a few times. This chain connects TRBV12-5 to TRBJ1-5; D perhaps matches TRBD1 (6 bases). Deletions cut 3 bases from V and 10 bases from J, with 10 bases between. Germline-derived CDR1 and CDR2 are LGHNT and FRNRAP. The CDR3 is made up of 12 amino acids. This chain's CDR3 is CASGFSGGPQHF. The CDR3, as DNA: TGTGCTAGTGGTTTTTCGGGGGGCCCCCAGCATTTT.

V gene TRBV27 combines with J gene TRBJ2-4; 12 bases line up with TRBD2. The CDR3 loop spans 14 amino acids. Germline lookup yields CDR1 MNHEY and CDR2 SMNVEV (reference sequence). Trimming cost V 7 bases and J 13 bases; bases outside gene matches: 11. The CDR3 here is CASIRTSGVNEQYF. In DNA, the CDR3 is TGTGCCAGCATCCGGACTAGCGGGGTGAATGAGCAGTACTTC.

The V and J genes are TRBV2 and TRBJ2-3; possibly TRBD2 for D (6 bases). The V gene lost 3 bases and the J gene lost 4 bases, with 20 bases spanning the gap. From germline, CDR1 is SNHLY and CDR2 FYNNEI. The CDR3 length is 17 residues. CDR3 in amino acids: CASSDLIGLFKPDTQYF. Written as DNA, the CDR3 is TGTGCCAGCAGTGATTTGATTGGACTATTTAAACCAGATACGCAGTATTTT. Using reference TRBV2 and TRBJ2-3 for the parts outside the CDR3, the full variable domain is EPEVTQTPSHQVTQMGQEVILRCVPISNHLYFYWYRQILGQKVEFLVSFYNNEISEKSEIFDDQFSVERPDGSNFTLKIRSTKLEDSAMYFCASSDLIGLFKPDTQYFGPGTRLTVL.

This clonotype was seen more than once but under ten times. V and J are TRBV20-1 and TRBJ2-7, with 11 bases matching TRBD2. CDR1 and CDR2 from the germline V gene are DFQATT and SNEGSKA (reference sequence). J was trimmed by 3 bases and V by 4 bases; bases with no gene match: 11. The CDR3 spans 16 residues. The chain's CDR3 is CSAKTSGIPGDYEQYF. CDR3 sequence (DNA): TGCAGTGCTAAGACTAGCGGGATCCCAGGGGACTACGAGCAGTACTTC.

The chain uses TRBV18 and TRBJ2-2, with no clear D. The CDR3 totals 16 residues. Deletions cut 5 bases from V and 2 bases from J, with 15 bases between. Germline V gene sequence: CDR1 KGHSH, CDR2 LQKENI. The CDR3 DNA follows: TGTGCCAGCTCATCAAACCTCCTTAGAAACACCGGGGAGCTGTTTTTT. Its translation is CASSSNLLRNTGELFF. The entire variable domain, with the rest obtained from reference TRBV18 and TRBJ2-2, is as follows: NAGVMQNPRHLVRRRGQEARLRCSPMKGHSHVYWYRQLPEEGLKFMVYLQKENIIDESGMPKERFSAEFPKEGPSILRIQQVVRGDSAAYFCASSSNLLRNTGELFFGEGSRLTVL.

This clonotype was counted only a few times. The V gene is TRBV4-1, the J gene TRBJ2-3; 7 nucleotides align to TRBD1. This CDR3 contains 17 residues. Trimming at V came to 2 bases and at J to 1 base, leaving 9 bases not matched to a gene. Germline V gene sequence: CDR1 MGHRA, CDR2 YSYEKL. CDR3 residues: CASSQQLTGARTDTQYF. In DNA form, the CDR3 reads TGCGCCAGCAGCCAACAACTTACAGGGGCCCGCACAGATACGCAGTATTTT.

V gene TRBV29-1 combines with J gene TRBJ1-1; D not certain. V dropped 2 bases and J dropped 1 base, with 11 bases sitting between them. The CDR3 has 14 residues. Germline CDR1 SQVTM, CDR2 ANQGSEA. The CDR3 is CSVETWARNTEAFF. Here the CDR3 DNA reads TGCAGCGTTGAAACGTGGGCCAGGAACACTGAAGCTTTCTTT.

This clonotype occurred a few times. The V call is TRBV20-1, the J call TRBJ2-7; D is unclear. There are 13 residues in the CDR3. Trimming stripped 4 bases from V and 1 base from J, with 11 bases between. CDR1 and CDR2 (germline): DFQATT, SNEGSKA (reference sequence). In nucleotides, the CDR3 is TGCAGTGCTACCCACCCCGGGTCCTACGAGCAGTACTTC. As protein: CSATHPGSYEQYF.

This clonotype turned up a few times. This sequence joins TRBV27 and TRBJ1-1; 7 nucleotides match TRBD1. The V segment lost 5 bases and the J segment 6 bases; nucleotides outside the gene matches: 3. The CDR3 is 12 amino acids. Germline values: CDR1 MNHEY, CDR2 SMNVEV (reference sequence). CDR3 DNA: TGTGCCAGCAGTGGACAGGATGCTGAAGCTTTCTTT. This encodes CASSGQDAEAFF.

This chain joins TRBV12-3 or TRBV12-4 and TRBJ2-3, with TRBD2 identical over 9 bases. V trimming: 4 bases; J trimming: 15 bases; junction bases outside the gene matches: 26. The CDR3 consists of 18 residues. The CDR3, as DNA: TGTGCCAGCAGTTCCCCCCATGGGGGGGGGACTAGCACAGATACGGAATATTTT. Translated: CASSSPHGGGTSTDTEYF.

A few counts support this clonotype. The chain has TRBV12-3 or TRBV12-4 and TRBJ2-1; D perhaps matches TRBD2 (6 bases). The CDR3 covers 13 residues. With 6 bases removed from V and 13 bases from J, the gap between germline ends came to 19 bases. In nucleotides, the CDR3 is TGTGCCAGCAGCTACATCCGGGACTCTGAACAGTTCTTC. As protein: CASSYIRDSEQFF.

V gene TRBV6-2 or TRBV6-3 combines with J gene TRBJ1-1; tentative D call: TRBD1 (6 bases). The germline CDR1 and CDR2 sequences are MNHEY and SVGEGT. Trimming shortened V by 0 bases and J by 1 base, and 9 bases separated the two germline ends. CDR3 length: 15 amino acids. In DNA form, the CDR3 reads TGTGCCAGCAGTTACTCGACAGGCGCGAACACTGAAGCTTTCTTT. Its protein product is CASSYSTGANTEAFF.

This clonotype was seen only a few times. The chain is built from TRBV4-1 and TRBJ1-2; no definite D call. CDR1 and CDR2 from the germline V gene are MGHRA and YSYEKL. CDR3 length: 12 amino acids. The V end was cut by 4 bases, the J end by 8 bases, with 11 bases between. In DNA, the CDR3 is TGCGCCAGCAGCCCCGGCTCGAGAGGCTACACCTTC. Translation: CASSPGSRGYTF.

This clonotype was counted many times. The CDR3, as DNA: TGTGCCAGCAATCTACAGGGTTCCTACAATGAGCAGTTCTTC. Residues: CASNLQGSYNEQFF. The rearrangement uses TRBV6-2 or TRBV6-3 and TRBJ2-1; possibly TRBD1 for D (6 bases). The CDR3 totals 14 residues. The ends were cut back, 7 bases at V and 1 base at J, with 11 bases in the middle. The V gene's germline CDR1 is MNHEY and CDR2 SVGEGT.